The 8 T cell receptor beta chains given below trace back to one sample, sequenced in a study of T cell responses to AZD1222 COVID-19 vaccine. Data came from immunoSEQ multiplex PCR; TCRdb stores just in-frame clones and leaves some out. The sample lists approximately 100,000 clones; 87% were seen once. The sample here was peripheral blood, taken on day 0 of AZD1222 vaccination. The origin of the receptors is an adult in good health.

This rearrangement joins TRBV4-3 to TRBJ2-7, with no clear D. Germline values: CDR1 LGHNA, CDR2 YSLEER. The V gene lost 4 bases and the J gene lost 4 bases, with 17 bases spanning the gap. The CDR3 contains 15 residues. This CDR3 is CASSPSIELAYEQYF. The CDR3 nucleotides read TGCGCCAGCAGCCCCTCCATTGAGCTCGCGTACGAGCAGTACTTC.

The genes are TRBV1 and TRBJ2-3; the D call TRBD2 from the table was never checked on the DNA. TRBV1 is recorded as a pseudogene. CDR3 length: 15 residues. DNA of the CDR3: TGCACCAGCAGCCAACGGAGGGGTGCACGAAATACGCAGTATTTT. It encodes CTSSQRRGARNTQYF.

DNA for the CDR3: TGCGCCAGCAGCTTGGAGGGACAGGGGGCCGGAAACACCATATATTTT. It encodes CASSLEGQGAGNTIYF. The chain couples TRBV5-1 to TRBJ1-3, with TRBD1 identical over 12 bases. This CDR3 comprises 16 residues. Germline CDR1 reads SGHRS; CDR2 reads YFSETQ. V shed 0 bases, J shed 4 bases, and the junction held 2 bases outside the gene matches.

This clone was recorded only once. The V and J genes are TRBV6-5 and TRBJ2-7, with TRBD2 matching over 7 bases. Per germline, CDR1 MNHEY and CDR2 SVGAGI. This CDR3 spans 14 amino acids. With V trimmed by 6 bases and J by 6 bases, 11 bases remained unmatched. The CDR3, as DNA: TGTGCCAGCAGCTATGGGGGGGTGGATCGCGAGCAGTACTTC. Protein product: CASSYGGVDREQYF.

V gene TRBV5-1 combines with J gene TRBJ1-1; D ambiguous. CDR1 is SGHRS, CDR2 YFSETQ, per germline. The V and J ends lost 0 bases and 6 bases respectively, with 15 bases between them. The CDR3 loop spans 15 amino acids. CDR3 in DNA: TGCGCCAGCAGCTTGGTATACAACGGGAAGCCTGAAGCTTTCTTT. It translates to CASSLVYNGKPEAFF.

This rearrangement joins TRBV19 to TRBJ1-4; TRBD1 agrees at 8 bases. This CDR3 has 14 amino acids. Trimming removed 4 bases from V and 6 bases from J; junction bases left unmatched: 4. CDR1 and CDR2 from the germline V gene are LNHDA and SQIVND (reference sequence). The CDR3 nucleotides are TGTGCCAGTAGTACGACAGGGGTAGATGAAAAACTGTTTTTT. Its protein product is CASSTTGVDEKLFF.

This clone has just one count. DNA of the CDR3: TGTGCCAGTTCGAAAGGAGGAGGAGAAGCTTTCTTT. Its translation is CASSKGGGEAFF. The gene calls are TRBV6-5 and TRBJ1-1, with D unclear. Per germline, CDR1 MNHEY and CDR2 SVGAGI. V was trimmed by 9 bases and J by 8 bases, leaving 16 bases between them. The CDR3 sequence is 12 residues long.

This rearrangement joins TRBV6-5 to TRBJ1-3; 9 bases are a match to TRBD1. In germline, CDR1 is MNHEY, CDR2 SVGAGI. The CDR3 extends over 14 amino acids. V trimming: 6 bases; J trimming: 4 bases; junction bases outside the gene matches: 4. For the CDR3, the DNA is TGTGCCAGCAGACAGGGGGCGCTGGGAAACACCATATATTTT. Amino acids: CASRQGALGNTIYF.